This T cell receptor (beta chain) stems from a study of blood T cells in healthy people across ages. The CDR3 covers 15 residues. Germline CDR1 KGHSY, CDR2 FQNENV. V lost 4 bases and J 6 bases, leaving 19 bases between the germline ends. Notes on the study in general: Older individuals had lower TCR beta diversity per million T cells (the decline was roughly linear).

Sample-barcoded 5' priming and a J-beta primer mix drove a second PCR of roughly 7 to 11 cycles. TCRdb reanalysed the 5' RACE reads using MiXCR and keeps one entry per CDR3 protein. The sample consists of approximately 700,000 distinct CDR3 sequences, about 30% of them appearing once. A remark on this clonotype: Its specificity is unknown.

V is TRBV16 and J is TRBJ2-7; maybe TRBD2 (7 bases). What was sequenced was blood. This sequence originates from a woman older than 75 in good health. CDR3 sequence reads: CASSPRWGGDGEQYF. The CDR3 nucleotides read TGTGCCAGCAGCCCCCGTTGGGGGGGCGACGGCGAGCAGTACTTC.